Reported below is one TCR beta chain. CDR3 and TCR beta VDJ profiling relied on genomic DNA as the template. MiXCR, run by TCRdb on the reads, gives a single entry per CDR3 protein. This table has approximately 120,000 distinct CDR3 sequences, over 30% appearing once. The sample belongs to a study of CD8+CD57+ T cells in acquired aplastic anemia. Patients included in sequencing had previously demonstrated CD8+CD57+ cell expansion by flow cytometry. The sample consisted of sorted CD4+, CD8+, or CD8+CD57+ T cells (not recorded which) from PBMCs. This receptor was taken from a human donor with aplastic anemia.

The CDR3 region is CSAYPTDTQYF. The CDR3 DNA reads TGCAGTGCTTACCCCACAGATACGCAGTATTTT. This rearrangement joins TRBV20-1 to TRBJ2-3; D remains unclear. Germline-derived CDR1 and CDR2 are DFQATT and SNEGSKA (reference sequence). Between the trimmed V and J ends, which lost 5 bases and 2 bases, there was a span of 5 bases. This CDR3 comprises 11 residues.